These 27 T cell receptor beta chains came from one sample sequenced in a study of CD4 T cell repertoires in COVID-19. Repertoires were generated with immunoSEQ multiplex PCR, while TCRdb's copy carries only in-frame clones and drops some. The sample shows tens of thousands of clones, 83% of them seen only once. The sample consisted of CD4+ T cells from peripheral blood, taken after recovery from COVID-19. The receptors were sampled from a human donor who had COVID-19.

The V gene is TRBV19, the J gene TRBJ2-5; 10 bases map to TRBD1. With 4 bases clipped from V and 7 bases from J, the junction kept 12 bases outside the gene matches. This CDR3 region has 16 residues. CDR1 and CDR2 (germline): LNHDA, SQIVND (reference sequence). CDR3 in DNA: TGTGCCAGTAGTAATGATCAGGGACAGGGGACGGGGACCCAGTACTTC. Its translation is CASSNDQGQGTGTQYF.

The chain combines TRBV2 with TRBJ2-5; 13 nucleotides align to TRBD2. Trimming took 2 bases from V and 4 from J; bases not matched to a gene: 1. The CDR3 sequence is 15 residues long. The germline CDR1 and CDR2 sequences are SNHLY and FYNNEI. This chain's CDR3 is CASSETSGRGETQYF. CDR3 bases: TGTGCCAGCAGTGAAACTAGCGGGAGGGGAGAGACCCAGTACTTC.

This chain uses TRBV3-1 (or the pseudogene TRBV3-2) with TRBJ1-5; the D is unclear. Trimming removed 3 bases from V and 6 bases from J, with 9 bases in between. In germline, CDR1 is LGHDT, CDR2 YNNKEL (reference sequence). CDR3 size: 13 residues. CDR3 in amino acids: CASSQGRVQPQHF. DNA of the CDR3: TGTGCCAGCAGCCAGGGTCGGGTTCAGCCCCAGCATTTT.

The CDR3 sequence is CARPRGEAFF. The CDR3 DNA reads as TGTGCCCGCCCTCGGGGGGAAGCTTTCTTT. V gene TRBV30 combines with J gene TRBJ1-1, with a weak D call TRBD1 (5 bases). Between the trimmed V and J ends, which lost 8 bases and 8 bases, there was a span of 12 bases. The germline CDR1 and CDR2 sequences are GTSNPN and SVGIG (reference sequence). The CDR3 loop spans 10 amino acids. Full variable domain (rest looked up from reference TRBV30 and TRBJ1-1): SQTIHQWPATLVQPVGSPLSLECTVEGTSNPNLYWYRQAAGRGLQLLFYSVGIGQISSEVPQNLSASRPQDRQFILSSKKLLLSDSGFYLCARPRGEAFFGQGTRLTVV.

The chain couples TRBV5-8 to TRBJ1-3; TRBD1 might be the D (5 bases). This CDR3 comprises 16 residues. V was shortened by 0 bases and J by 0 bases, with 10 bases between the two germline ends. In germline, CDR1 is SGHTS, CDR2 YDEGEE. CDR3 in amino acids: CASSLGGTGSGNTIYF. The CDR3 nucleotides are TGTGCCAGCAGCTTGGGGGGGACGGGCTCTGGAAACACCATATATTTT. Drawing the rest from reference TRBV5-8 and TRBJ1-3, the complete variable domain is EAGVTQSPTHLIKTRGQQATLRCSPISGHTSVYWYQQALGLGLQFLLWYDEGEERNRGNFPPRFSGRQFPNYSSELNVNALELEDSALYLCASSLGGTGSGNTIYFGEGSWLTVV.

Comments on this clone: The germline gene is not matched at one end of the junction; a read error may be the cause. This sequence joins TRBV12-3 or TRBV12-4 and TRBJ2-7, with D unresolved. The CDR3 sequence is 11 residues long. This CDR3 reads CASSNRYGQYF. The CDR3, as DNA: TGTGCCAGCAGTAATAGGTACGGGCAGTACTTC.

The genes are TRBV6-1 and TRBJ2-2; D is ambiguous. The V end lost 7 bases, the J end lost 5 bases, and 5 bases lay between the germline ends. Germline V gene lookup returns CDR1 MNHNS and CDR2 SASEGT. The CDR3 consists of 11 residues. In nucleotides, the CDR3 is TGTGCCAGCATAGGTACCGGGGAGCTGTTTTTT. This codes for CASIGTGELFF.

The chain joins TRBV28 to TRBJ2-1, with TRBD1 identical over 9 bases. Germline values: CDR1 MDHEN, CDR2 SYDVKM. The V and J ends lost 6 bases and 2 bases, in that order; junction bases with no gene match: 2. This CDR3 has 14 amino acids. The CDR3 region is CASRTGGTYNEQFF. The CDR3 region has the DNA TGTGCCAGCAGGACAGGGGGGACCTACAATGAGCAGTTCTTC.

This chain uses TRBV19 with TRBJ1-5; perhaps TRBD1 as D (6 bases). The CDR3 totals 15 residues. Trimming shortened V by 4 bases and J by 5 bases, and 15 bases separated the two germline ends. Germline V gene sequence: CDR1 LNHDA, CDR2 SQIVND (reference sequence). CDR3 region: CASSTGGGRDQPQHF. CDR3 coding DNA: TGTGCCAGTAGTACCGGGGGGGGGCGCGATCAGCCCCAGCATTTT.

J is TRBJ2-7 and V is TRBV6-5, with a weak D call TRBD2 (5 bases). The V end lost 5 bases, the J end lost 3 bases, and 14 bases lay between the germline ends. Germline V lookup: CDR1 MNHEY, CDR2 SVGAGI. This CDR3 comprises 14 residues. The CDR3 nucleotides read TGTGCCAGCAGTCCAGGCAGCCGGGGCTACGAGCAGTACTTC. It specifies CASSPGSRGYEQYF.

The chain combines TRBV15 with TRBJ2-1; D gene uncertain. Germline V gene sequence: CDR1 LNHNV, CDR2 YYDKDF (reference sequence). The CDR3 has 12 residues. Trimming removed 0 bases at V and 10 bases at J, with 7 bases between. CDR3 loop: CATSRETGEQFF. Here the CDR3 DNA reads TGTGCCACCAGCAGAGAAACCGGCGAGCAGTTCTTC.

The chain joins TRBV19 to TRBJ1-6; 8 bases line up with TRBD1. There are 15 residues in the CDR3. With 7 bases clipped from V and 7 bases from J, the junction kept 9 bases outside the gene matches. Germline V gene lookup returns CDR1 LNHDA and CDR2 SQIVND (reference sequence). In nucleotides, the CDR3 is TGTGCCAGTAACCCAGTACAGGGGGTGAATTCACCCCTCCACTTT. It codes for CASNPVQGVNSPLHF.

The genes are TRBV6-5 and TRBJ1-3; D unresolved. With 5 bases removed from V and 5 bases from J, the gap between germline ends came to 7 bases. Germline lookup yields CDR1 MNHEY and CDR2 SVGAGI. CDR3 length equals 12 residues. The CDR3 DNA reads TGTGCCAGCAGTCACCAGAGAAACACCATATATTTT. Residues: CASSHQRNTIYF.

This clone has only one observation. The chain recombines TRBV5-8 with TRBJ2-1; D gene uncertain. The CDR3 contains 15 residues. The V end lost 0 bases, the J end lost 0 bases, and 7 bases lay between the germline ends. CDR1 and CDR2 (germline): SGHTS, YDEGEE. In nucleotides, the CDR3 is TGTGCCAGCAGCTTGGTCCTGAGCTCCTACAATGAGCAGTTCTTC. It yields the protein CASSLVLSSYNEQFF.

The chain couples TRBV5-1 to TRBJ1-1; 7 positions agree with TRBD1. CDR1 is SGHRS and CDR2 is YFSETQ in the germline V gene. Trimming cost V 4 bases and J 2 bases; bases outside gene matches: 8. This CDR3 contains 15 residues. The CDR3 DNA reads TGCGCCAGCAGCCTGGACAGGTTAAGTAACACTGAAGCTTTCTTT. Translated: CASSLDRLSNTEAFF.

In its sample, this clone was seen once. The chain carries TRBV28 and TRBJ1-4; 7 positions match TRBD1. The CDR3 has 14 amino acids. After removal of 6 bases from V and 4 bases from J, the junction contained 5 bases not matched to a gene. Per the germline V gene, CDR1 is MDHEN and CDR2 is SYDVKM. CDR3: CASRTTGDNEKLFF. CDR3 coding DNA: TGTGCCAGCAGAACTACAGGGGATAATGAAAAACTGTTTTTT.

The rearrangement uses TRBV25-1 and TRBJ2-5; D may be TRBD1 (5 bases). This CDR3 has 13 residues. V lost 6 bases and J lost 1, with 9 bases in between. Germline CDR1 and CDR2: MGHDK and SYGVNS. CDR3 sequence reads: CASRTDPQETQYF. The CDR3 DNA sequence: TGTGCCAGCAGGACAGATCCCCAAGAGACCCAGTACTTC.

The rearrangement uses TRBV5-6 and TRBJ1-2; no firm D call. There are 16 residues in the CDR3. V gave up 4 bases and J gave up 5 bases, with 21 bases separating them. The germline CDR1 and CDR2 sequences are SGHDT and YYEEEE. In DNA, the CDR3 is TGTGCCAGCAGCGACCCGGGAGACGCCCAGGAGTATGGCTACACCTTC. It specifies CASSDPGDAQEYGYTF.

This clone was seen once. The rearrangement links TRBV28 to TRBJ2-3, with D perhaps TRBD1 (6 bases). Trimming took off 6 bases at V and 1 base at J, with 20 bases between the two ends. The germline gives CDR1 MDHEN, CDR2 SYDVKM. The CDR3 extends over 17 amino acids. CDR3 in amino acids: CASSYAPGTPGTDTQYF. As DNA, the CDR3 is TGTGCCAGCAGCTATGCCCCCGGGACACCAGGCACAGATACGCAGTATTTT.

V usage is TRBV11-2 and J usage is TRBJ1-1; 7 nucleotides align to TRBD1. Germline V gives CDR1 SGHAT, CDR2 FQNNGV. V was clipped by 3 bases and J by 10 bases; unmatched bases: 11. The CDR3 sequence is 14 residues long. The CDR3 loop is CASSFDREIGGAFF. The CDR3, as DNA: TGTGCCAGCAGCTTCGACAGGGAGATCGGTGGAGCTTTCTTT.

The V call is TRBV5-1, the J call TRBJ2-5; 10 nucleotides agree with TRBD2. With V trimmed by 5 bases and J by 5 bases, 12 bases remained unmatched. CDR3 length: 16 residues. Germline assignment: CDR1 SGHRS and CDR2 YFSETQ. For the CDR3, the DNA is TGCGCCAGCAGTTCTCAAGCGGGAGGGAGTTTGGAGACCCAGTACTTC. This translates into CASSSQAGGSLETQYF.

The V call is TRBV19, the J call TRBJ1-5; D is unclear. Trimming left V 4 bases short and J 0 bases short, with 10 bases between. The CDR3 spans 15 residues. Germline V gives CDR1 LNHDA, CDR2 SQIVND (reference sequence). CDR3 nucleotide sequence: TGTGCCAGTAGTACCCAGTCCGGTAGCAATCAGCCCCAGCATTTT. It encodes CASSTQSGSNQPQHF.

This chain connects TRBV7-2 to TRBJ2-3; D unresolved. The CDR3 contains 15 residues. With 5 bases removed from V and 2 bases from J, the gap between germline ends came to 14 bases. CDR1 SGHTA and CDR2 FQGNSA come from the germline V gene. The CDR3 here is CASSPPHLLTDTQYF. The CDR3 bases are TGTGCCAGCAGCCCGCCCCACCTACTCACAGATACGCAGTATTTT.

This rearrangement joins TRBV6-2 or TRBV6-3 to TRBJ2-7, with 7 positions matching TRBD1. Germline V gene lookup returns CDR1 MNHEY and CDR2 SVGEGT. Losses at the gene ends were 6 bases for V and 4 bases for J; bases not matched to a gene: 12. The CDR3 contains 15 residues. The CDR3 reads CASSDPGTAKYEQYF. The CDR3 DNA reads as TGTGCCAGCAGCGATCCCGGGACAGCTAAGTACGAGCAGTACTTC.

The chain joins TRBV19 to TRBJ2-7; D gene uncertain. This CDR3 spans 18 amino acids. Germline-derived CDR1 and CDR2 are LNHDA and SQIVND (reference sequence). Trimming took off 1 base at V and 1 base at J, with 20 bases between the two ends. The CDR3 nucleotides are TGTGCCAGTAGTATAGGCAGAGACACCCCCGGCGTATCCTACGAGCAGTACTTC. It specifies CASSIGRDTPGVSYEQYF. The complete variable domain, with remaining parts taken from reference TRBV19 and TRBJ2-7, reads DGGITQSPKYLFRKEGQNVTLSCEQNLNHDAMYWYRQDPGQGLRLIYYSQIVNDFQKGDIAEGYSVSREKKESFPLTVTSAQKNPTAFYLCASSIGRDTPGVSYEQYFGPGTRLTVT.

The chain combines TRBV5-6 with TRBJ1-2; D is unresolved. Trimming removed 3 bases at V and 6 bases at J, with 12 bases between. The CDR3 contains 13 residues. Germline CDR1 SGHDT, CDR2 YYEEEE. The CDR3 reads CASSSGGLDGYTF. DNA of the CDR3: TGTGCCAGCAGCTCCGGTGGGTTAGATGGCTACACCTTC.

The DNA for the CDR3 is TGTGCCAGTAGTATTGGGGGGACAGGGGGGTCAGATACGCAGTATTTT. As protein: CASSIGGTGGSDTQYF. The chain links TRBV19 to TRBJ2-3; 11 nucleotides align to TRBD1. V was clipped by 3 bases and J by 4 bases; unmatched bases: 6. The CDR3 is 16 amino acids. Germline CDR1 and CDR2: LNHDA and SQIVND (reference sequence).